Below are 27 T cell receptor beta chains sequenced from a single sample in a study of regulatory T cells in long-lasting Graves disease. Time point specified: persistent/refractory GD, antithyroid drugs over 5 years with positive TRAb. Generation of the TCR library employed RNA extracted from PBMCs. The TCR beta library used iRepertoire HTBI primers with Arm-PCR amplification of CDR3. MiXCR was run by TCRdb on the multiplex PCR reads, yielding one entry per CDR3 protein. Here the sample spans a few hundred thousand distinct CDR3 sequences, 21% being singletons. The starting material was peripheral blood mononuclear cells (PBMCs), obtained when the disease was refractory, from a patient treated with antithyroid drugs. The receptors were gathered from a female donor with Graves disease.

This clonotype was seen at least ten times. V usage is TRBV12-3 or TRBV12-4 and J usage is TRBJ2-5; tentative D call: TRBD1 (5 bases). Trimming pared 5 bases from V and 5 bases from J, leaving 15 bases between. This CDR3 contains 14 residues. The CDR3 DNA follows: TGTGCCAGCAGTAAGGGGAATAGTGGGGAGACCCAGTACTTC. Translation gives CASSKGNSGETQYF.

This clonotype was found many times. V and J are TRBV2 and TRBJ2-1, with 9 bases fitting TRBD2. J was trimmed by 2 bases and V by 7 bases; bases with no gene match: 12. The CDR3 spans 17 residues. Germline V CDR1 and CDR2: SNHLY, FYNNEI. CDR3 protein: CASKETRTSVTYNEQFF. The DNA for the CDR3 is TGTGCCAGCAAAGAAACCCGGACTAGCGTTACCTACAATGAGCAGTTCTTC.

This chain uses TRBV4-1 with TRBJ2-7; tentatively, D is TRBD2 (5 bases). Germline V gene sequence: CDR1 MGHRA, CDR2 YSYEKL. The CDR3 is 15 residues long. Trimming took 3 bases from V and 0 from J, leaving 12 bases between them. The CDR3 protein is CASSHSAGNSYEQYF. DNA for the CDR3: TGCGCCAGCAGCCACAGTGCGGGCAACTCCTACGAGCAGTACTTC.

With respect to this clonotype: Mismatch with germline at one junction end may stem from a read error. This chain uses TRBV6-1 with TRBJ1-1; a weak D match, TRBD1 (5 bases). Germline V gene lookup returns CDR1 MNHNS and CDR2 SASEGT. The CDR3 runs 13 residues. The CDR3 DNA reads TGTACCAGCAGTGGGACTTGGGACACTGAAGCTTTCTTT. It encodes CTSSGTWDTEAFF.

The table lists this clonotype with a few counts. The genes are TRBV28 and TRBJ2-1; possibly TRBD2 for D (5 bases). From germline, CDR1 is MDHEN and CDR2 SYDVKM. This CDR3 is built from 13 residues. Trimming took 4 bases from V and 8 from J, leaving 12 bases between them. The CDR3 protein is CASSSVGSDEQFF. CDR3 in DNA: TGTGCCAGCAGTTCCGTGGGGAGCGATGAGCAGTTCTTC.

This clonotype was detected only a few times. The chain couples TRBV10-3 to TRBJ2-5; 9 positions match TRBD2. V lost 4 bases and J lost 5; bases outside the gene matches: 8. The CDR3 is 15 residues long. Germline V lookup: CDR1 ENHRY, CDR2 SYGVKD. CDR3: CAISGAGGPMETQYF. DNA of the CDR3: TGTGCCATCAGTGGGGCGGGAGGGCCAATGGAGACCCAGTACTTC.

This clonotype was counted ten times or more. CDR3 protein: CASSVRGYEQYF. Here the CDR3 DNA reads TGTGCCAGCAGTGTCAGGGGCTACGAGCAGTACTTC. The gene calls are TRBV12-3 or TRBV12-4 and TRBJ2-7, with D possibly being TRBD1 (6 bases). V lost 5 bases and J lost 3, with 8 bases in between. The CDR3 runs to 12 residues.

This clonotype has more than one count but fewer than ten. This chain joins TRBV20-1 and TRBJ2-7, with 7 bases matching TRBD2. The CDR3 extends over 17 amino acids. J gave up 2 bases and V 0 bases, and 13 bases lay outside the gene matches. CDR1 and CDR2 from the germline V gene are DFQATT and SNEGSKA (reference sequence). In DNA, the CDR3 is TGCAGTGCTAGAGATTTTTTGACGGCGGGAGCTCCCTACGAGCAGTACTTC. Encoded protein: CSARDFLTAGAPYEQYF.

The CDR3 spells CASSQDQFPDHKSTNEKLFF. The CDR3 coding sequence is TGTGCCAGCAGCCAAGATCAATTTCCAGATCACAAATCAACTAATGAAAAACTGTTTTTT. The chain joins TRBV3-1 to TRBJ1-4; D not resolved. The CDR3 length is 20 residues. Germline V lookup: CDR1 LGHDT, CDR2 YNNKEL (reference sequence). V was pared by 0 bases and J by 0 bases, with 20 bases between.

V is TRBV28 and J is TRBJ1-5; D not certain. This CDR3 spans 13 amino acids. Trimming shortened V by 3 bases and J by 3 bases, and 6 bases separated the two germline ends. Germline lookup yields CDR1 MDHEN and CDR2 SYDVKM. CDR3: CASSFLINQPQHF. The CDR3 region has the DNA TGTGCCAGCAGTTTTCTTATCAATCAGCCCCAGCATTTT.

This clonotype was seen a handful of times. V usage is TRBV28 and J usage is TRBJ1-5, with 7 bases lining up with TRBD1. V lost 5 bases to trimming and J lost 3 bases; unmatched junction nucleotides: 10. Per germline, CDR1 MDHEN and CDR2 SYDVKM. This CDR3 region has 16 residues. This CDR3 reads CASSPRQGTINQPQHF. CDR3 nucleotides: TGTGCCAGCAGTCCACGACAGGGAACTATCAATCAGCCCCAGCATTTT. Full variable domain (missing parts from reference TRBV28 and TRBJ1-5): DVKVTQSSRYLVKRTGEKVFLECVQDMDHENMFWYRQDPGLGLRLIYFSYDVKMKEKGDIPEGYSVSREKKERFSLILESASTNQTSMYLCASSPRQGTINQPQHFGDGTRLSIL.

This clonotype was counted only a few times. The gene calls are TRBV6-1 and TRBJ2-7; D is unclear. V dropped 10 bases and J dropped 3 bases, with 13 bases sitting between them. Germline CDR1 reads MNHNS; CDR2 reads SASEGT. The CDR3 length is 12 residues. The CDR3 DNA reads as TGTGCCACCACGACCGGGCTCTACGAGCAGTACTTC. Protein: CATTTGLYEQYF.

The V and J genes are TRBV2 and TRBJ2-3; TRBD1 is a possible D gene (6 bases). The germline V and J ends were trimmed by 3 bases and 5 bases, with 24 bases remaining between them. In germline, CDR1 is SNHLY, CDR2 FYNNEI. This CDR3 has 18 residues. The CDR3 DNA is TGTGCCAGCAGTGATCTTGGGATGACAGGACTTCCATTAGATACGCAGTATTTT. Encoded protein: CASSDLGMTGLPLDTQYF.

This clonotype was found many times. This rearrangement joins TRBV7-8 to TRBJ1-4, with 9 bases identical to TRBD1. V lost 1 base, J lost 6 bases, and 3 bases stayed unmatched. The germline gives CDR1 SGHVS, CDR2 FQNEAQ. The CDR3 has 15 residues. The CDR3, as DNA: TGTGCCAGCAGCTTAGGCAGGACAGGGGATGAAAAACTGTTTTTT. This gives the protein CASSLGRTGDEKLFF.

This clonotype has at least ten counts. CDR3 coding DNA: TGTGCCAGCAGCGTAGACAGGGTAGAGACCCAGTACTTC. Translating gives CASSVDRVETQYF. The rearrangement links TRBV9 to TRBJ2-5, with a tentative D call TRBD1 (6 bases). The CDR3 loop spans 13 amino acids. V was pared by 0 bases and J by 4 bases, with 7 bases between. Per the germline V gene, CDR1 is SGDLS and CDR2 is YYNGEE.

This clonotype was seen many times. The chain joins TRBV28 to TRBJ2-6; 7 bases are a match to TRBD1. Germline CDR1 MDHEN, CDR2 SYDVKM. V trimming: 8 bases; J trimming: 1 base; junction bases outside the gene matches: 11. The CDR3 totals 17 residues. The CDR3 protein is CASRAGTVPSGANVLTF. Written as DNA, the CDR3 is TGTGCCAGCCGTGCCGGGACAGTGCCGTCTGGGGCCAACGTCCTGACTTTC.

This clonotype has at least ten counts. This rearrangement joins TRBV12-3 or TRBV12-4 to TRBJ2-4; maybe TRBD2 (7 bases). This CDR3 has 15 amino acids. V was pared by 5 bases and J by 0 bases, with 11 bases between. The CDR3 is CASSPRGAAKNIQYF. The CDR3 nucleotides are TGTGCCAGCAGTCCACGGGGGGCAGCCAAAAACATTCAGTACTTC.

This clonotype was seen a few times. The chain joins TRBV7-3 to TRBJ2-3; 7 positions agree with TRBD2. The length of the CDR3 is 14 residues. Germline lookup yields CDR1 SGHTA and CDR2 FQGTGA. V was clipped by 5 bases and J by 3 bases; unmatched bases: 5. The DNA for the CDR3 is TGTGCCAGCAGCAAGGATAGCGGGACAGATACGCAGTATTTT. Translation gives CASSKDSGTDTQYF.

This clonotype was found a few times. The chain joins TRBV20-1 to TRBJ1-5; TRBD1 matches 11 bases. This CDR3 has 17 residues. Trimming took 4 bases from V and 6 from J; bases not matched to a gene: 14. Germline loops: CDR1 DFQATT, CDR2 SNEGSKA (reference sequence). The CDR3 sequence: CSANYAGQGALGQPQHF. The CDR3 DNA follows: TGCAGTGCTAACTATGCCGGACAGGGGGCTCTCGGTCAGCCCCAGCATTTT.

On this clonotype: One end of the junction fails to match germline, which may point to a read error. The V call is TRBV5-1, the J call TRBJ1-6; 7 bases are a match to TRBD1. The CDR3 consists of 17 residues. Germline V gene data show CDR1 as SGHRS and CDR2 as YFSETQ. CDR3 amino acids: CASSTGLAGGVNPPLHF. The CDR3, as DNA: TGCGCCAGCAGCACGGGTTTGGCAGGGGGTGTTAATCCACCCCTCCACTTT.

As concerns this clonotype: A much larger clone is a single base away; this may be a read error. This chain joins TRBV6-9 and TRBJ2-7; 8 nucleotides align to TRBD1. The CDR3 spans 14 residues. Germline V gene data show CDR1 as MNHGY and CDR2 as SVAAGI. J lost 2 bases, V lost 4 bases, and 4 bases had no gene match. The CDR3 DNA sequence: TGTGCCAGCAGTTTGACAGGGGACACCTACGAGCAGTACTTC. Translating it yields CASSLTGDTYEQYF.

The chain uses TRBV2 and TRBJ2-1, with TRBD2 identical over 13 bases. Germline-derived CDR1 and CDR2 are SNHLY and FYNNEI. There are 13 residues in the CDR3. The ends lost 9 bases at V and 9 bases at J; junction bases unmatched: 5. CDR3 in amino acids: CARGLAGAGEQFF. For the CDR3, the DNA is TGTGCCAGAGGACTAGCGGGAGCAGGTGAGCAGTTCTTC.

This clonotype was picked up many times. The V and J genes are TRBV28 and TRBJ2-7, with 11 bases aligning to TRBD2. After removal of 2 bases from V and 4 bases from J, the junction contained 1 base not matched to a gene. Per germline, CDR1 MDHEN and CDR2 SYDVKM. The CDR3 spans 14 residues. CDR3 residues: CASSLLAGGYEQYF. The CDR3 bases are TGTGCCAGCAGTTTACTAGCGGGAGGTTACGAGCAGTACTTC.

This clonotype was counted between two and nine times. The chain links TRBV7-8 to TRBJ2-5, with no clear D. Per the germline V gene, CDR1 is SGHVS and CDR2 is FQNEAQ. The V gene lost 4 bases and the J gene lost 2 bases, with 8 bases spanning the gap. The CDR3 sequence is 13 residues long. CDR3 amino acids: CASSSRRQETQYF. CDR3 DNA sequence: TGTGCCAGCAGCTCTCGACGGCAAGAGACCCAGTACTTC.

The sample holds many counts of this clonotype. V is TRBV7-8 and J is TRBJ1-5; the match to TRBD1 covers 7 bases. Germline lookup yields CDR1 SGHVS and CDR2 FQNEAQ. There are 15 residues in the CDR3. With V trimmed by 5 bases and J by 2 bases, 6 bases remained unmatched. CDR3 sequence (DNA): TGTGCCAGCAGCGCCCGGGACAGCGGCAATCAGCCCCAGCATTTT. As protein: CASSARDSGNQPQHF.

A single count supports this clonotype. This may be a read error: a much more frequent sequence differs by one nucleotide. The chain employs TRBV12-3 or TRBV12-4 and TRBJ1-1; D is possibly TRBD1 (5 bases). The CDR3 sequence is 13 residues long. V was trimmed by 6 bases and J by 8 bases, leaving 16 bases between them. The CDR3 nucleotides are TGTGCCAGCAGCTTGGGACGGGATAGAGAAGCTTTCTTT. This encodes CASSLGRDREAFF.

This clonotype was seen ten or more times. The chain uses TRBV12-3 or TRBV12-4 and TRBJ1-5; TRBD1 agrees at 8 bases. This CDR3 has 14 residues. Trimming took 6 bases from V and 5 from J; bases not matched to a gene: 6. CDR3 DNA: TGTGCCAGCAGAAGGACAGGGTTCGATCAGCCCCAGCATTTT. Amino acid sequence: CASRRTGFDQPQHF.